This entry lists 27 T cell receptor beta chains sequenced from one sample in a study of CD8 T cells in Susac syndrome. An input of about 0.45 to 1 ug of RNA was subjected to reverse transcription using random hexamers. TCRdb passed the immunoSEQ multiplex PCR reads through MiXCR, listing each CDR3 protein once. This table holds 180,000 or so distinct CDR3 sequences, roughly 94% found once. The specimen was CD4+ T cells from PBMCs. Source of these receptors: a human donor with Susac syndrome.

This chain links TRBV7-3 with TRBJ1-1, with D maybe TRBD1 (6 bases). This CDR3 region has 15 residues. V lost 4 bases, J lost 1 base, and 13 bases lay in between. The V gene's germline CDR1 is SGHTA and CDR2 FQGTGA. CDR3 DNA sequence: TGTGCCAGCAGCTCCACAGGGAATTCGAACACTGAAGCTTTCTTT. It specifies CASSSTGNSNTEAFF.

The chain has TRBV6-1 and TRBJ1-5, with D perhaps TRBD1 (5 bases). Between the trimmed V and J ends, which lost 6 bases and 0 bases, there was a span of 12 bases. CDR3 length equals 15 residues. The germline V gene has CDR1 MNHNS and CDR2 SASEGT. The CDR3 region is CASRADRYSNQPQHF. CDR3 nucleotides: TGTGCCAGCAGAGCAGACAGATATAGCAATCAGCCCCAGCATTTT.

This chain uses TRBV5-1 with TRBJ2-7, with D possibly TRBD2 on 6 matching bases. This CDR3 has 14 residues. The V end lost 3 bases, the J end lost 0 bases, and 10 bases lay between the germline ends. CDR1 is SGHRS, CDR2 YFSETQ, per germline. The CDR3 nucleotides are TGCGCCAGCAGCTCCGGGACTTTCTCCTACGAGCAGTACTTC. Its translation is CASSSGTFSYEQYF.

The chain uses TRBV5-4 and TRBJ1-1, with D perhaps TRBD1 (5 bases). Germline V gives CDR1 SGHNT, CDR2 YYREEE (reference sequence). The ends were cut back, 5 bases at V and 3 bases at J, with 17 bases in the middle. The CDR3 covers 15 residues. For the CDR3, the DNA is TGTGCCAGCAGACCGGGTGGGGGAAGAGACACTGAAGCTTTCTTT. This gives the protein CASRPGGGRDTEAFF.

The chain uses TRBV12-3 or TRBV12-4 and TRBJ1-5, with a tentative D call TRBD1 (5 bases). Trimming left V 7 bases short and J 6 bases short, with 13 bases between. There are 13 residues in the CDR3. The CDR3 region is CASTLGRGQPQHF. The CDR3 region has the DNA TGTGCCAGCACCCTAGGGAGGGGTCAGCCCCAGCATTTT.

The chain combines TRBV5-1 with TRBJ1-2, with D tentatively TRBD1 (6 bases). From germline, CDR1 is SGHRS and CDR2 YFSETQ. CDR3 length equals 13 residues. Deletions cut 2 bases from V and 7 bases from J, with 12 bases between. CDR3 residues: CASSFSGDGGYTF. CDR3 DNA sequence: TGCGCCAGCAGCTTCTCAGGGGATGGTGGCTACACCTTC.

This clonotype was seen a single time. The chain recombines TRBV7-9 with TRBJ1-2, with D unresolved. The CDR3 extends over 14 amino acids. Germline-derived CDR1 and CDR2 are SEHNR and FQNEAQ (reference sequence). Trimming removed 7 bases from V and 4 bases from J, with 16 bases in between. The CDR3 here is CASNPSVFGYGYTF. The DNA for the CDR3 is TGTGCCAGCAACCCTTCCGTTTTTGGCTATGGCTACACCTTC.

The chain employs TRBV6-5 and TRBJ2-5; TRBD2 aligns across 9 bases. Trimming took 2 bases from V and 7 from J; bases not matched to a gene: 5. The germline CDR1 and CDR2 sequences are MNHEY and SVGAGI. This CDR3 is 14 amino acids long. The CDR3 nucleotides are TGTGCCAGCAGTTACATAGCGGGAGATGGGACCCAGTACTTC. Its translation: CASSYIAGDGTQYF.

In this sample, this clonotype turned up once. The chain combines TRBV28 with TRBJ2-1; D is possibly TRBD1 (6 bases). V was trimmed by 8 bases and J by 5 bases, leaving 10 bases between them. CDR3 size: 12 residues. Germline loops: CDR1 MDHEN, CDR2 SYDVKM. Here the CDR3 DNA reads TGTGCCAGCTCAAACAGGGACAATGAGCAGTTCTTC. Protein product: CASSNRDNEQFF.

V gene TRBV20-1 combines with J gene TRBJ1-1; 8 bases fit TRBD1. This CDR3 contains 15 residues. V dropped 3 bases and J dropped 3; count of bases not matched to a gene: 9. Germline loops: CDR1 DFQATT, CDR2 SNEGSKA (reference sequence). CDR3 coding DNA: TGCAGTGCTAGTACCCCGACAGGGGAGGACACTGAAGCTTTCTTT. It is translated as CSASTPTGEDTEAFF.

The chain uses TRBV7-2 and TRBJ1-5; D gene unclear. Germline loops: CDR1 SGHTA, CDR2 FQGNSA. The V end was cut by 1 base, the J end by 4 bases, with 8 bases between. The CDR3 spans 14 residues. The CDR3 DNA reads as TGTGCCAGCAGCTTAGTATCCCAAAATCAGCCCCAGCATTTT. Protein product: CASSLVSQNQPQHF.

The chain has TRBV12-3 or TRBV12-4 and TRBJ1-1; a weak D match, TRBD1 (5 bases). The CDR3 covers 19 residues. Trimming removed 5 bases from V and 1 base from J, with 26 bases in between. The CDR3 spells CASSRTFRDPYGENTEAFF. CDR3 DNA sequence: TGTGCCAGCAGTCGCACATTCCGGGACCCATACGGGGAGAACACTGAAGCTTTCTTT.

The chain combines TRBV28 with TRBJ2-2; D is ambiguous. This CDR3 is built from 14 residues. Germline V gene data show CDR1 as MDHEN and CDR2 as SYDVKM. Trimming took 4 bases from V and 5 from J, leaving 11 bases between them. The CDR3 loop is CASSSQALTGELFF. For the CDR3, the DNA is TGTGCCAGCAGTTCCCAAGCGTTAACCGGGGAGCTGTTTTTT.

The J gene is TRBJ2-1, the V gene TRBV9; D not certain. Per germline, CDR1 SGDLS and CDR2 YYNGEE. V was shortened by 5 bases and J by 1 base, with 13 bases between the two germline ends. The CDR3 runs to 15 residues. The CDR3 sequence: CASSGPRGSYNEQFF. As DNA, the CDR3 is TGTGCCAGCAGTGGACCGCGAGGTTCCTACAATGAGCAGTTCTTC.

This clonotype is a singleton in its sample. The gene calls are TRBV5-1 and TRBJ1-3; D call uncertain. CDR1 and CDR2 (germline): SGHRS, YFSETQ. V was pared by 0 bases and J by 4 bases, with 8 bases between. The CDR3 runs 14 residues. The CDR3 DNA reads TGCGCCAGCAGCTTGGGGACCCCCGGAAACACCATATATTTT. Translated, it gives CASSLGTPGNTIYF.

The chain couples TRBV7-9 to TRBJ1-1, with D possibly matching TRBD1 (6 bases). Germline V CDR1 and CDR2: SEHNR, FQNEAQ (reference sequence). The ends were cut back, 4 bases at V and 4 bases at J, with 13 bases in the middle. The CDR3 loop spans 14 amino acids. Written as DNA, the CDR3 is TGTGCCAGCAGCTCGGGACACCCACCCACTGAAGCTTTCTTT. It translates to CASSSGHPPTEAFF. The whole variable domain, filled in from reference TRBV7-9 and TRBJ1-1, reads DTGVSQNPRHKITKRGQNVTFRCDPISEHNRLYWYRQTLGQGPEFLTYFQNEAQLEKSRLLSDRFSAERPKGSFSTLEIQRTEQGDSAMYLCASSSGHPPTEAFFGQGTRLTVV.

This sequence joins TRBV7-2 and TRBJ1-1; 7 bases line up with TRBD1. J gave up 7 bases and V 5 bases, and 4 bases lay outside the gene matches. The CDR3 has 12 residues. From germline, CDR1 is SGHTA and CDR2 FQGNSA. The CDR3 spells CASSRDRDEAFF. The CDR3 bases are TGTGCCAGCAGCCGCGACAGGGATGAAGCTTTCTTT.

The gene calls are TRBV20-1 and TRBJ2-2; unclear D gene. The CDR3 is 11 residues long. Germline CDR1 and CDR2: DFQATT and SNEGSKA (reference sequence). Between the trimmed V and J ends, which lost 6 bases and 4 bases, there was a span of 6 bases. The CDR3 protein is CSAAITGELFF. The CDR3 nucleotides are TGCAGTGCCGCTATCACCGGGGAGCTGTTTTTT.

CDR3: CASSPPGLAGTDTQYF. The CDR3 coding sequence is TGTGCCAGCTCACCCCCGGGACTAGCGGGCACAGATACGCAGTATTTT. J is TRBJ2-3 and V is TRBV18; 11 bases line up with TRBD2. The CDR3 totals 16 residues. V shed 3 bases and J 1 base; nucleotides not matched to a gene: 3. Looked up from germline, CDR1 is KGHSH and CDR2 is LQKENI.

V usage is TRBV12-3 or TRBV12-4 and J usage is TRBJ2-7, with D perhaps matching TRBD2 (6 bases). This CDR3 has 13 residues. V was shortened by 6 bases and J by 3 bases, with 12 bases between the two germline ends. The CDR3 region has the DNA TGTGCCAGCAGGACCGGGGGTGGCTACGAGCAGTACTTC. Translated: CASRTGGGYEQYF.

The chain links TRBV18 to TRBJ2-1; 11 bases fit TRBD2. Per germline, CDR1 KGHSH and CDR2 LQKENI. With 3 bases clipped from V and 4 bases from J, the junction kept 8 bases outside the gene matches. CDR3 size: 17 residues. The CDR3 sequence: CASSPGILAGAYNEQFF. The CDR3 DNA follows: TGTGCCAGCTCACCCGGTATACTAGCGGGGGCTTACAATGAGCAGTTCTTC.

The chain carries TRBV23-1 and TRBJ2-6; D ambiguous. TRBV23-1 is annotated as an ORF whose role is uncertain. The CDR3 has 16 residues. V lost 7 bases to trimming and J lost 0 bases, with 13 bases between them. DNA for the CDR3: TGCGCCAGCAACCCTATTCTCAGCTCTGGGGCCAACGTCCTGACTTTC. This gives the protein CASNPILSSGANVLTF.

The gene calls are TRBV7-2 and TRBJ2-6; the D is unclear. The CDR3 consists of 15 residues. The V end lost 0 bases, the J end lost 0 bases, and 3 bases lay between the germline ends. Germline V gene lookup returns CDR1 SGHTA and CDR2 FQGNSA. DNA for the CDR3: TGTGCCAGCAGCTTAGCTCGCTCTGGGGCCAACGTCCTGACTTTC. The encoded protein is CASSLARSGANVLTF.

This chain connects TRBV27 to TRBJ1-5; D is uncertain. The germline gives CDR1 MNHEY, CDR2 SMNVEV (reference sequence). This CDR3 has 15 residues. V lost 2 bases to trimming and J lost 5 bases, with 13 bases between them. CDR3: CASSLIRAVDQPQHF. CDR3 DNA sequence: TGTGCCAGCAGTTTAATAAGGGCGGTCGATCAGCCCCAGCATTTT.

CDR3 nucleotides: TGTGCCAGCAGTTTTCGAGGACAGGGATCGGGTGGCTACACCTTC. Amino acid sequence: CASSFRGQGSGGYTF. The gene calls are TRBV6-5 and TRBJ1-2, with 8 positions matching TRBD1. There are 15 residues in the CDR3. The germline V gene encodes CDR1 MNHEY and CDR2 SVGAGI. V shed 4 bases, J shed 7 bases, and the junction held 11 bases outside the gene matches.

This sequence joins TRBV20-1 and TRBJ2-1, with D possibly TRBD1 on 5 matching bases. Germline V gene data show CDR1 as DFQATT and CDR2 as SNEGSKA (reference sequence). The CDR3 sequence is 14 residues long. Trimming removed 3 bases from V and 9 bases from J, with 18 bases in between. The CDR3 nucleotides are TGCAGTGCTAGTTCGGCAGGGCCCCAGGCTGAGCAGTTCTTC. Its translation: CSASSAGPQAEQFF.

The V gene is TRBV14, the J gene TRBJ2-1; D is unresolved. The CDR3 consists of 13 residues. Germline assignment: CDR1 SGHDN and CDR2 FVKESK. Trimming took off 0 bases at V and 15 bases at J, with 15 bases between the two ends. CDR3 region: CASSQDQGNSVFF. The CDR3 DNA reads TGTGCCAGCAGCCAAGATCAAGGGAATAGTGTGTTCTTC.